The T cell receptor beta chain under discussion was sequenced for a study of blood T cells in healthy people across ages. For the second PCR, which ran for about 6 to 11 cycles, a sample-barcoded 5' primer and a J-beta primer mix were used. A single record per CDR3 protein comes from TCRdb applying MiXCR to the 5' RACE reads. The data contain 1.8 million or so distinct CDR3 sequences, about 39% of them singletons. V lost 7 bases and J lost 1, with 8 bases in between. Germline CDR1 reads MDHEN; CDR2 reads SYDVKM. This CDR3 has 14 amino acids. Per-sample yields of isolated PBMCs were at least 6.5 million. There are a few counts of this clonotype.

This receptor was obtained from a human donor in good health. The chain recombines TRBV28 with TRBJ2-6; D might be TRBD1 (6 bases). Sequencing was performed on blood. CDR3 protein: CASNRGSGANVLTF. DNA of the CDR3: TGTGCCAGCAATAGGGGGTCTGGGGCCAACGTCCTGACTTTC. Filled out from reference TRBV28 and TRBJ2-6, the complete variable domain reads DVKVTQSSRYLVKRTGEKVFLECVQDMDHENMFWYRQDPGLGLRLIYFSYDVKMKEKGDIPEGYSVSREKKERFSLILESASTNQTSMYLCASNRGSGANVLTFGAGSRLTVL.